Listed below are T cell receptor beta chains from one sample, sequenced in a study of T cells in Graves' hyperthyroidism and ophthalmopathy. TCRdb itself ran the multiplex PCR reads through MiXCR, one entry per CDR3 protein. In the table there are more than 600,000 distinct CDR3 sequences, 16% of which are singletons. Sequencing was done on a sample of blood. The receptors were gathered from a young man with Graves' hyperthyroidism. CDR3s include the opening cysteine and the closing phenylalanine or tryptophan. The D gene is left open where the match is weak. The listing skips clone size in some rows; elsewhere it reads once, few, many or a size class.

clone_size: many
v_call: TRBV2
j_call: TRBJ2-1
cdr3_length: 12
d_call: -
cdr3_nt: TGTGCCAGCAGTGAACTAACCAATGAGCAGTTCTTC
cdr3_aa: CASSELTNEQFF

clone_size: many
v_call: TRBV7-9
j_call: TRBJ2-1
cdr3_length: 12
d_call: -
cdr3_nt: TGTGCCAGCAGGTGGACTGGCAGTGAGCAGTTCTTC
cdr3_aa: CASRWTGSEQFF

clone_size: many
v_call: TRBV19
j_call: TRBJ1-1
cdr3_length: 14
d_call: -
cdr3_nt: TGTGCCAGTAGTTCTCCGACGGCGAACACTGAAGCTTTCTTT
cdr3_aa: CASSSPTANTEAFF

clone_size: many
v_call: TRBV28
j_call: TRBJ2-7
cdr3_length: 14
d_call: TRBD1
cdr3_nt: TGTGCCAGCACGTCCGGGACAGGACCCTACGAGCAGTACTTC
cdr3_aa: CASTSGTGPYEQYF

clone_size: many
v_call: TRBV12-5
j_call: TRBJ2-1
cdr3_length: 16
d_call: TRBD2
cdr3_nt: TGTGCTAGTGGTTCGGCAGCGGGAGCCTCCTACAATGAGCAGTTCTTC
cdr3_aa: CASGSAAGASYNEQFF

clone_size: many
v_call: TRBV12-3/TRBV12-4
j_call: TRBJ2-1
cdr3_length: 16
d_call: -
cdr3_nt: TGTGCCAGCAGGCCAAGGAGTGGGACCTCCTACAATGAGCAGTTCTTC
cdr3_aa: CASRPRSGTSYNEQFF

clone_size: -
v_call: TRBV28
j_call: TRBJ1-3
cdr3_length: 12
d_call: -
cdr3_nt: TGTGCCAGCAGTACCAATGGGAACACCATATATTTT
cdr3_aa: CASSTNGNTIYF

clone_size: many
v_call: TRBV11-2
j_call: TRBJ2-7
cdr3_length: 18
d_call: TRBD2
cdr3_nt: TGTGCCAGCAGCTTCCGAAGACTAGCGGGAGGCTTCCTGGACGAGCAGTACTTC
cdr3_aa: CASSFRRLAGGFLDEQYF

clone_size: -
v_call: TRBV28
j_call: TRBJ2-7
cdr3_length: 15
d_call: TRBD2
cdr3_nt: TGTGCCAGCAGGACGACTAGCGGGGGTGGCTACGAGCAGTACTTC
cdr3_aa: CASRTTSGGGYEQYF

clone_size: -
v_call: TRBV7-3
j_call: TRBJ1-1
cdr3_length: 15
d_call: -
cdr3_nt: TGTGCCAGCAGCTTAAGTGGCAACCAGAACACTGAAGCTTTCTTT
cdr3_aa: CASSLSGNQNTEAFF

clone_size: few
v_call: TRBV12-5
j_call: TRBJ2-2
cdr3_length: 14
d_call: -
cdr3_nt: TGTGCTAGTGGTTACAGGGGAGGCGCCGGGGAGCTGTTTTTT
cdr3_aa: CASGYRGGAGELFF

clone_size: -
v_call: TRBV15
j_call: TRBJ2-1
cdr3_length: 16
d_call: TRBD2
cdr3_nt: TGTGCCACCAGCCTCTACCGGCTAGCGGGGATCAATGAGCAGTTCTTC
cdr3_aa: CATSLYRLAGINEQFF